The subject of this entry is one TCR beta chain. Its matching antigen is unknown. This sample was included in a study of CD8 T cells in ankylosing spondylitis. Study results and limitations: In peripheral blood, disease-linked CD8+ clones occurred at relatively low frequencies. Some of the motif variants had earlier been found in reactive arthritis patients' fluid and blood. There was reportedly significant enrichment of clones that were disease-linked in matched ankylosing spondylitis synovial fluid. Fewer than ten highly homologous variants made up a TCR beta motif that seemed to typify ankylosing spondylitis blood.

In making TCR beta libraries, quantitative 5'-RACE with molecular barcodes was used. TCRdb analysed the 5' RACE reads with MiXCR anew, one entry per CDR3 protein. The sample lists around 490,000 distinct CDR3 sequences; approximately 5.3% were seen once. Germline V gene sequence: CDR1 SGHRS, CDR2 YFSETQ. CDR3 length: 15 amino acids. V was cut by 0 bases and J by 0 bases, with 7 bases left in between. The source of this sequence is a male donor with ankylosing spondylitis. Sequenced material: blood, either unsorted or a sorted T cell fraction (not recorded which). The chain is built from TRBV5-1 and TRBJ2-1; D is unclear. The chain's CDR3 is CASSLVDVSYNEQFF. The CDR3 coding sequence is TGCGCCAGCAGCTTGGTAGACGTCTCCTACAATGAGCAGTTCTTC.